The sequence of this T cell receptor beta chain was determined in a study of shared clonotypes between healthy human individuals. Study-level information: Per donor, CD8 memory used one plate, CD8 naive used two, CD4 memory used three and CD4 naive used three.

Findings and limits, study-wide: Despite large depth, rarefaction showed incomplete sorted-subset sequencing.

The CDR3 loop spans 11 amino acids. The V gene's germline CDR1 is ENHRY and CDR2 SYGVKD. Deletions cut 10 bases from V and 12 bases from J, with 18 bases between. Worth noting for this clone: The antigen is unknown.

Measured with immunoSEQ multiplex PCR; TCRdb has only the in-frame clones, and not every one. This sample has around 340,000 clones, with roughly 70% found just once. The sequenced sample was memory CD4+ T cells sorted from blood. Subset defined: CD45RA-negative fraction. The sequence was collected from a man under 40 in good health. The chain employs TRBV10-3 and TRBJ1-1; D might be TRBD1 (6 bases). The CDR3 DNA sequence: TGTGCCAAATCCCAAGGGGGGGGGACTTTCTTT. Amino acids: CAKSQGGGTFF.